This record concerns one T cell receptor (beta chain) sequence. Its matching antigen is unknown. This entry comes from a study of cytomegalovirus exposure and HLA in healthy donors. Study-level results: According to a subsequent analysis, TCR clusters identified in the first cohort showed a tendency to co-occur across the 100 to 150 validation repertoires. Reports described diagnosis of cytomegalovirus status by the classifier as highly specific and sensitive.

This table comes from immunoSEQ multiplex PCR, and its TCRdb copy is limited to in-frame clones, with some not included. This table holds roughly 67,000 clones, roughly nine tenths found once. The CDR3 covers 11 residues. The germline V gene encodes CDR1 DFQATT and CDR2 SNEGSKA (reference sequence). Trimming removed 5 bases from V and 8 bases from J, with 10 bases in between. The chain couples TRBV20-1 to TRBJ2-1, with TRBD1 as a possible D gene (6 bases). The receptor's source is a man between 18 and 35 years old in good health and CMV-seronegative. The sequenced sample was PBMCs. The CDR3 loop is CSAGQGYEQFF. CDR3 DNA sequence: TGCAGTGCTGGCCAGGGGTATGAGCAGTTCTTC.